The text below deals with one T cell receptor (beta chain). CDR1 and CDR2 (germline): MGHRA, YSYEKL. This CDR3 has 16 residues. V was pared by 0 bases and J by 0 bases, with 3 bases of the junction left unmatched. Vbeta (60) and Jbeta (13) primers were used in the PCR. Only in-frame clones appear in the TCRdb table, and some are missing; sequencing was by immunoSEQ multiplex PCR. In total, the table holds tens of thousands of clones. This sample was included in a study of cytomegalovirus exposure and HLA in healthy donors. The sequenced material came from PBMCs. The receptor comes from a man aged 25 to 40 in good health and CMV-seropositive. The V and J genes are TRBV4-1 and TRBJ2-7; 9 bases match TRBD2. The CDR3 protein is CASSQDKTSGSYEQYF. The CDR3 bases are TGCGCCAGCAGCCAAGATAAGACTAGCGGCTCCTACGAGCAGTACTTC.